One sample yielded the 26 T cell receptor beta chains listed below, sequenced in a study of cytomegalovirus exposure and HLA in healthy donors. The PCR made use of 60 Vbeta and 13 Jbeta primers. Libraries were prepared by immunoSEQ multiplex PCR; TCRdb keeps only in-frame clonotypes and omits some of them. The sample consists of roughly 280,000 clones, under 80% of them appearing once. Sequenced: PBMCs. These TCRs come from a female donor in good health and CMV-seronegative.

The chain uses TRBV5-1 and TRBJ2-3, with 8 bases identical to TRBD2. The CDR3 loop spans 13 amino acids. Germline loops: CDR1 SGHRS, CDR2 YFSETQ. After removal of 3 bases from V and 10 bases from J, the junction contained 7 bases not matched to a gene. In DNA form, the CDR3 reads TGCGCCAGCAGCTCTTGGACGGGAGGGGCGCAGTATTTT. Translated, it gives CASSSWTGGAQYF.

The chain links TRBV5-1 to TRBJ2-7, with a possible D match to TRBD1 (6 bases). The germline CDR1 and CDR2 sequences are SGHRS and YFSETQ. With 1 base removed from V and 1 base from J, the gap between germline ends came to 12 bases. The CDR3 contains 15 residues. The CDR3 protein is CASSLYRVGSYEQYF. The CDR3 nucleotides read TGCGCCAGCAGCTTGTACAGGGTAGGGTCCTACGAGCAGTACTTC. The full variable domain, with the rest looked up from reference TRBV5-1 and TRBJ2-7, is KAGVTQTPRYLIKTRGQQVTLSCSPISGHRSVSWYQQTPGQGLQFLFEYFSETQRNKGNFPGRFSGRQFSNSRSEMNVSTLELGDSALYLCASSLYRVGSYEQYFGPGTRLTVT.

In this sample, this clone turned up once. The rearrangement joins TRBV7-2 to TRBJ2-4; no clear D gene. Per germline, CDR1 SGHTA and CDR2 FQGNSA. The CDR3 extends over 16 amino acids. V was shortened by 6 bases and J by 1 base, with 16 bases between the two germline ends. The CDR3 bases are TGTGCCAGCAGTGATAGTTTCACCGTTGCCAAAAACATTCAGTACTTC. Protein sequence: CASSDSFTVAKNIQYF. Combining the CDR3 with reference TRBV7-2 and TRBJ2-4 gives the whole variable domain GAGVSQSPSNKVTEKGKDVELRCDPISGHTALYWYRQSLGQGLEFLIYFQGNSAPDKSGLPSDRFSAERTGGSVSTLTIQRTQQEDSAVYLCASSDSFTVAKNIQYFGAGTRLSVL.

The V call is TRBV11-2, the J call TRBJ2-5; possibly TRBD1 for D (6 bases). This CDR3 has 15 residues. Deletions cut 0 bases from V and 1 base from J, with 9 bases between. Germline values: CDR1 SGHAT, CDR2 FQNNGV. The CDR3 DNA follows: TGTGCCAGCAGCTTAGAGTACAGGGCCCAAGAGACCCAGTACTTC. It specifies CASSLEYRAQETQYF. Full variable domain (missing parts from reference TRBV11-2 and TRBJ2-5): EAGVAQSPRYKIIEKRQSVAFWCNPISGHATLYWYQQILGQGPKLLIQFQNNGVVDDSQLPKDRFSAERLKGVDSTLKIQPAKLEDSAVYLCASSLEYRAQETQYFGPGTRLLVL.

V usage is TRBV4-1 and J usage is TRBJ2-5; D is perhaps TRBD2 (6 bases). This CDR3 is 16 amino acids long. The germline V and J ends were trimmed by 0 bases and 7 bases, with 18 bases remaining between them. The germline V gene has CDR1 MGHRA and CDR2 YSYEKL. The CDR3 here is CASSQENRRAHVTQYF. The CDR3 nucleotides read TGCGCCAGCAGCCAAGAGAATCGGAGGGCCCACGTGACCCAGTACTTC.

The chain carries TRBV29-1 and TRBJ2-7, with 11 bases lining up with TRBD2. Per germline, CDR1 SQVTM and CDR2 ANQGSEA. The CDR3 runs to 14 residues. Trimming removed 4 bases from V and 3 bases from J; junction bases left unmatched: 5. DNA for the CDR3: TGCAGCGTTGTCCTGCTAGCGGGAGGCTACGAGCAGTACTTC. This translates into CSVVLLAGGYEQYF.

The CDR3 sequence is CASSADAVRLTDTQYF. The CDR3 nucleotides read TGTGCCAGTAGTGCCGATGCGGTGCGGCTGACAGATACGCAGTATTTT. The chain recombines TRBV19 with TRBJ2-3; D is undetermined. Germline V gene sequence: CDR1 LNHDA, CDR2 SQIVND (reference sequence). The CDR3 consists of 16 residues. Trimming stripped 5 bases from V and 3 bases from J, with 18 bases between.

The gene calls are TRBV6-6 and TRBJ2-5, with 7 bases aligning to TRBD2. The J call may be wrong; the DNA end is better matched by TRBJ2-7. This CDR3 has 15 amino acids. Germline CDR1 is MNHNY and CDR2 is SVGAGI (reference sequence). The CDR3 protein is CASSSSGISSYEQYF. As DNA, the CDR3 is TGTGCCAGCAGTTCTAGCGGCATAAGCTCCTACGAGCAGTACTTC.

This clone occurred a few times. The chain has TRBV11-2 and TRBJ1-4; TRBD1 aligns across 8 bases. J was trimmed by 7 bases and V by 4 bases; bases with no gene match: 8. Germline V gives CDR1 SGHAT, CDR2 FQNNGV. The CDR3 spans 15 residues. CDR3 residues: CASSSSTGAGEKLFF. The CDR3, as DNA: TGTGCCAGCAGCTCCTCGACAGGGGCTGGTGAAAAACTGTTTTTT.

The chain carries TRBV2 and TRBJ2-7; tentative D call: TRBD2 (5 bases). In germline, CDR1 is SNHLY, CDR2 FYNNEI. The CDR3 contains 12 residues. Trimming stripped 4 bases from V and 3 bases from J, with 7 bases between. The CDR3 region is CASSVEDYEQYF. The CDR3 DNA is TGTGCCAGCAGTGTGGAGGACTACGAGCAGTACTTC.

The CDR3 DNA is TGCGCCAGCACCTATGACAGGTCCACTGAAGCTTTCTTT. Translated: CASTYDRSTEAFF. V is TRBV5-1 and J is TRBJ1-1; the D gene is possibly TRBD1 (6 bases). This CDR3 is 13 amino acids long. Trimming took off 6 bases at V and 4 bases at J, with 13 bases between the two ends. Germline lookup yields CDR1 SGHRS and CDR2 YFSETQ.

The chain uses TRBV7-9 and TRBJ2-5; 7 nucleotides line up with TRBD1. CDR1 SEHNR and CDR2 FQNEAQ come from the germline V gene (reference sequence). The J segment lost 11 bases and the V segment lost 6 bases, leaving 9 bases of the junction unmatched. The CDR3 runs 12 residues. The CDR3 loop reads CASSRQGREQYF. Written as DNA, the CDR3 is TGTGCCAGCAGTCGACAGGGACGTGAGCAGTACTTC.

The CDR3 DNA reads as TGTGCCAGCAGCTGGCCCGTCGGGGGGTTAAAAGAGACCCAGTACTTC. It codes for CASSWPVGGLKETQYF. The chain joins TRBV7-9 to TRBJ2-5, with 7 bases that match TRBD2. This CDR3 has 16 residues. CDR1 and CDR2 (germline): SEHNR, FQNEAQ (reference sequence). J was trimmed by 3 bases and V by 4 bases; bases with no gene match: 11.

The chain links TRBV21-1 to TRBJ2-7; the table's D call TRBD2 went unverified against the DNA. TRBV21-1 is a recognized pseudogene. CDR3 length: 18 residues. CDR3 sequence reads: CASSKGDGIAGGPYEQYF. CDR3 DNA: TGTGCCAGCAGCAAAGGGGATGGGATAGCGGGAGGACCCTACGAGCAGTACTTC.

CDR3 loop: CASSFVSRTDEQFF. The CDR3 DNA sequence: TGTGCCAGCAGTTTTGTTTCCCGGACTGACGAGCAGTTCTTC. The chain couples TRBV28 to TRBJ2-1; a weak D match, TRBD2 (5 bases). V lost 3 bases and J 10 bases, leaving 16 bases between the germline ends. The V gene's germline CDR1 is MDHEN and CDR2 SYDVKM. The CDR3 runs to 14 residues.

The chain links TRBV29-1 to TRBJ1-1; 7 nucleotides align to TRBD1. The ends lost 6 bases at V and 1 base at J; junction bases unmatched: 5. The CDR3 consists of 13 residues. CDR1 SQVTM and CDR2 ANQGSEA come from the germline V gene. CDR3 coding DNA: TGCAGCGTGGAAAGACAGGGGAACACTGAAGCTTTCTTT. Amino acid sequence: CSVERQGNTEAFF.

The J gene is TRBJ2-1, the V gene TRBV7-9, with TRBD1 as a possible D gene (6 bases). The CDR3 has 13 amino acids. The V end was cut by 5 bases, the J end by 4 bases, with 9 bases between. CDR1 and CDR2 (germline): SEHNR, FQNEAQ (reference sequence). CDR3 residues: CASSPQGYNEQFF. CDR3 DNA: TGTGCCAGCAGCCCTCAGGGGTACAATGAGCAGTTCTTC. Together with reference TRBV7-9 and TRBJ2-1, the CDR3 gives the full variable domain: DTGVSQNPRHKITKRGQNVTFRCDPISEHNRLYWYRQTLGQGPEFLTYFQNEAQLEKSRLLSDRFSAERPKGSFSTLEIQRTEQGDSAMYLCASSPQGYNEQFFGPGTRLTVL.

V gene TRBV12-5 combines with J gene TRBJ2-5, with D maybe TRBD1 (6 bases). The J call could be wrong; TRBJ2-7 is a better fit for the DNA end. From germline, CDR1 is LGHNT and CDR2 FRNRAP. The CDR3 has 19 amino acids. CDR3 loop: CASGFPMDSQQDSPYEQYF. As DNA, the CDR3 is TGTGCTAGTGGTTTTCCAATGGACTCCCAGCAGGACAGCCCCTACGAGCAGTACTTC.

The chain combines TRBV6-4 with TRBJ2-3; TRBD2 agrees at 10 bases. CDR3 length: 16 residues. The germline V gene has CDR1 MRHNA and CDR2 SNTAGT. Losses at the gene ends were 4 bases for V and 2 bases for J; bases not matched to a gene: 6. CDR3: CASSVSTSGDTDTQYF. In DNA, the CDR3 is TGTGCCAGCAGTGTCAGCACTAGCGGGGACACAGATACGCAGTATTTT.

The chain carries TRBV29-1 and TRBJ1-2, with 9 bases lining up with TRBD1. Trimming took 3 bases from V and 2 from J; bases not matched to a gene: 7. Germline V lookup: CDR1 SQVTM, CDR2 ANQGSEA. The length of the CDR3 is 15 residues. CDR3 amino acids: CSVDHSGTGNYGYTF. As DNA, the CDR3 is TGCAGCGTTGACCACTCCGGGACAGGGAACTATGGCTACACCTTC.

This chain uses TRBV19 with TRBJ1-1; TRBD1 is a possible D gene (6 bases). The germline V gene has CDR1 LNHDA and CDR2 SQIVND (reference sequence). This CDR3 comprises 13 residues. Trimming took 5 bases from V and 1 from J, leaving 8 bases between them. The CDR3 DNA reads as TGTGCCAGTAGTTTACAGGGGAACACTGAAGCTTTCTTT. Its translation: CASSLQGNTEAFF.

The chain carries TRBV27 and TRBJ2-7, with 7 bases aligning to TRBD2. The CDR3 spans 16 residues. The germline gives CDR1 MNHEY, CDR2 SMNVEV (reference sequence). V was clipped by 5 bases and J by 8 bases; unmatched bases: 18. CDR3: CASSRWEGSNLRKQYF. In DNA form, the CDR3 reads TGTGCCAGCAGTCGCTGGGAGGGGTCAAACTTACGAAAGCAGTACTTC.

The CDR3, as DNA: TGTGCCAGTAGTTCCGGACTAGCGGGAGGCTACGAGCAGTACTTC. Translating it yields CASSSGLAGGYEQYF. This chain joins TRBV19 and TRBJ2-7, with 14 bases matching TRBD2. Germline V gene lookup returns CDR1 LNHDA and CDR2 SQIVND (reference sequence). V shed 5 bases and J 3 bases; nucleotides not matched to a gene: 3. The CDR3 is made up of 15 amino acids.

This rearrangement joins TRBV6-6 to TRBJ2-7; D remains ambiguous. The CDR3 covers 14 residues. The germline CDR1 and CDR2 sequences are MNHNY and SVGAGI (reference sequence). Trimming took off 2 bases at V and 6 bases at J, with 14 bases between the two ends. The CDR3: CASSYEHSSIEQYF. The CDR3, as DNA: TGTGCCAGCAGTTACGAGCATTCCTCAATCGAGCAGTACTTC.

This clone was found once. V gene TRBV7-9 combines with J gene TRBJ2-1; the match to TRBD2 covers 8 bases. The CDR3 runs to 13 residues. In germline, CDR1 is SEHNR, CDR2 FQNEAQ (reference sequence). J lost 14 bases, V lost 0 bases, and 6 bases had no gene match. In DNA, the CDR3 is TGTGCCAGCAGCTTAGCGCGGGCGGGAGGTGAGTTCTTC. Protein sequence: CASSLARAGGEFF.

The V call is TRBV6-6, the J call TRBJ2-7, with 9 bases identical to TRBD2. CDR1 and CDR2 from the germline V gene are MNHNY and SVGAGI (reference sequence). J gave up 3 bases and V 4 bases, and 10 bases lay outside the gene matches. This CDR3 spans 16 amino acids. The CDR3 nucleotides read TGTGCCAGCAGTTCTACCCTAGCGGGGAGACACTACGAGCAGTACTTC. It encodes CASSSTLAGRHYEQYF.